This TCR beta chain was documented in a study of shared clonotypes between healthy human individuals. The assay was immunoSEQ multiplex PCR, and TCRdb's table has in-frame clones only and misses some. The table lists around 430,000 clones, more than 75% of them singletons, with approximately 13% in the top ten. The V and J ends lost 6 bases and 5 bases respectively, with 20 bases between them. The length of the CDR3 is 15 residues. Germline V gives CDR1 MDHEN, CDR2 SYDVKM. Genomic DNA came from about 97 million PBMCs in unsorted samples. Sequenced input: PBMCs. This TCR came from a woman aged 40-49 years in good health. Some clones in this sample may be carry-over from other donors' samples. This sequence joins TRBV28 and TRBJ2-7; D possibly uses TRBD1 or TRBD2 (5 bases each). CDR3 coding DNA: TGTGCCAGCAGCAAGGGCCGACGTTTGGGACACGAGCAGTACTTC. It translates to CASSKGRRLGHEQYF.